This T cell receptor beta chain was profiled in a study of shared T cell receptors in the human thymus. Assay: immunoSEQ multiplex PCR; the TCRdb copy retains only in-frame clones and omits some. The table records approximately 660,000 clones, roughly 90% of them present only once. The CDR3 runs to 15 residues. CDR1 is MNHEY, CDR2 SMNVEV, per germline (reference sequence). The ends were cut back, 6 bases at V and 3 bases at J, with 15 bases in the middle. This sample also belongs to another study, concerning human thymus T cells. That investigation notes: Healthy Finnish infants having corrective surgery for congenital heart defects served as donors. Resections from corrective heart surgery supplied the thymus tissue. Thymic and blood repertoires appeared to show biased V and J gene usage. There were highly overlapping thymic repertoires among unrelated individuals, as related research reported.

The TCR originated in a boy younger than two with a congenital heart defect. This chain uses TRBV27 with TRBJ2-1; D is perhaps TRBD1 (6 bases). Sequencing was performed on thymocytes. This chain's CDR3 is CASRDDRSFYNEQFF. The CDR3 nucleotides are TGTGCCAGCAGAGATGACAGGTCCTTCTACAATGAGCAGTTCTTC.